This T cell receptor (beta chain) stems from a study of CD8 T cells in Susac syndrome. Study results and limitations: The study found that Susac CD8+ clonal expansion peaked in TEMRA cells and active patients.

The V gene's germline CDR1 is MNHEY and CDR2 SMNVEV (reference sequence). The CDR3 has 16 amino acids. Germline trimming cut 0 bases from V and 3 bases from J; bases unmatched to any gene: 4. With random hexamers, reverse transcription was performed on about 0.5 to 1 ug of RNA. Amplification of TCR beta CDR3 by immunoSEQ multiplex PCR spanned 54 Vbeta and 13 Jbeta. TCRdb called the immunoSEQ multiplex PCR reads again in MiXCR, with one record for every CDR3 protein. The sample includes about 120,000 distinct CDR3 sequences, around 94% of them seen just once. Note on this clonotype: Its antigen is currently unknown.

This chain links TRBV27 with TRBJ2-2; TRBD1 matches 7 bases. Sequences were obtained from CD8+ T cells from PBMCs. This sequence was found in a human donor with Susac syndrome. CDR3 sequence: CASSLSRGRDTGELFF. The CDR3 DNA reads TGTGCCAGCAGTTTATCAAGGGGGCGCGACACCGGGGAGCTGTTTTTT.